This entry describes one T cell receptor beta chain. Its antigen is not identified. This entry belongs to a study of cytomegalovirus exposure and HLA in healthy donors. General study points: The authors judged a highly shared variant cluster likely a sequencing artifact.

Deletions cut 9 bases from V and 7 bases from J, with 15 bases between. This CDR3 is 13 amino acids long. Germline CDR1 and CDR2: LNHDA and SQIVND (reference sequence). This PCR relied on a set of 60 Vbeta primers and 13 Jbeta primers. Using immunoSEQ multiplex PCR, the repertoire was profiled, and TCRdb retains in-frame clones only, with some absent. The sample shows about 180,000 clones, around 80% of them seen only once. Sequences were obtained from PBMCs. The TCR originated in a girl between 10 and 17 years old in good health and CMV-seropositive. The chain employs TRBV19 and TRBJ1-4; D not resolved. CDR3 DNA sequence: TGTGCCAGCTTCGACGGGATGGGTGAAAAACTGTTTTTT. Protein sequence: CASFDGMGEKLFF.